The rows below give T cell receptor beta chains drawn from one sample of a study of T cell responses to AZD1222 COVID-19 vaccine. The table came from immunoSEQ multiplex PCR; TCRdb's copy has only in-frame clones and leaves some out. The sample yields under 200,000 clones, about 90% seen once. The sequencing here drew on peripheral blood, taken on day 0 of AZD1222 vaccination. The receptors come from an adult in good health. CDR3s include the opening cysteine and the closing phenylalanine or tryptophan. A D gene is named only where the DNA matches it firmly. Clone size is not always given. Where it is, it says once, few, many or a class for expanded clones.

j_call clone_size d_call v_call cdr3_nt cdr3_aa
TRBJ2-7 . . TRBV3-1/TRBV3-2 TGTGCCAGCAGCATCTCTCAGGGCTACGAGCAGTACTTC CASSISQGYEQYF
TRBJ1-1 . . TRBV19 TGTGCCAGTAGTATAAACCCCGTAACAGGAGTAAACACTGAAGCTTTCTTT CASSINPVTGVNTEAFF
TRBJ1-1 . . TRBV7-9 TGTGCCAGCAGCCATAAAGGGGGAGTCACTGAAGCTTTCTTT CASSHKGGVTEAFF
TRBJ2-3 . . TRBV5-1 TGCGCCAGCAGCTCGCTAGGGGCCTTAGATACGCAGTATTTT CASSSLGALDTQYF
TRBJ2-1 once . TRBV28 TGTGCCAGCAGTTTTACAGGAATAGGGAGCTCCTACAATGAGCAGTTCTTC CASSFTGIGSSYNEQFF
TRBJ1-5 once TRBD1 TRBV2 TGTGCCAGCAGCGGACAGGGTTTAGGTCAGCCCCAGCATTTT CASSGQGLGQPQHF
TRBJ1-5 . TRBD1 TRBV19 TGTGCCAGTAGTTCAAGGCCGACAGGGGGCGATCAGCCCCAGCATTTT CASSSRPTGGDQPQHF
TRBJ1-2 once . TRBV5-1 TGCGCCAGCAGGGAGGGAAACTATGGCTACACCTTC CASREGNYGYTF
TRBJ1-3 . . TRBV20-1 TGCAGTGCTACAGTGGGAAACACCATATATTTT CSATVGNTIYF
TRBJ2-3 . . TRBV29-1 TGCAGCGGGAAGGGCGCAGATACGCAGTATTTT CSGKGADTQYF